The text below deals with one TCR beta chain. Its target is not known. This sample stems from a study of T cells in Graves' hyperthyroidism and ophthalmopathy. Amplification targeted TCR beta CDR3 regions from RNA transcripts. Carried out on the TCR CDR3, a first-round RT-PCR used the HTBI primer set. TCRdb ran MiXCR on the multiplex PCR reads and lists one entry per CDR3 protein. The table lists roughly 380,000 distinct CDR3 sequences, over 15% of them singletons. The CDR3 is 15 residues long. Germline V CDR1 and CDR2: MNHNS, SASEGT. Trimming removed 7 bases at V and 3 bases at J, with 19 bases between. Study findings and constraints: Ophthalmopathy could be told apart from stable hyperthyroidism with a 13 V-J model.

The sequenced sample consisted of blood. The chain recombines TRBV6-1 with TRBJ2-7; D is perhaps TRBD1 (6 bases). This clonotype originated in a woman between 18 and 29 years old with Graves' hyperthyroidism. Here the CDR3 DNA reads TGTGCCAGCACCATCTCGCGGACAGCAGACTACGAGCAGTACTTC. This encodes CASTISRTADYEQYF.